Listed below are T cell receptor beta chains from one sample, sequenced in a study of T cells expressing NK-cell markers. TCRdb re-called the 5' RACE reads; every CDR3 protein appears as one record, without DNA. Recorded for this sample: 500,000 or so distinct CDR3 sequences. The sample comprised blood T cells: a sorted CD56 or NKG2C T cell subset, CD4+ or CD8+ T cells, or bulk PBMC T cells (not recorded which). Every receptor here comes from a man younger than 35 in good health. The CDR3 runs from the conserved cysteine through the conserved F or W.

CDR3aa: CASSPRTSGSPREQFF; v_gene: TRBV7-9; j_gene: TRBJ2-1
CDR3aa: CASAKDSVYNEQFF; v_gene: TRBV6-1; j_gene: TRBJ2-1
CDR3aa: CASSHSGEQFF; v_gene: TRBV13; j_gene: TRBJ2-1
CDR3aa: CASRRQGRYIVETQYF; v_gene: TRBV27; j_gene: TRBJ2-5
CDR3aa: CSVEDYVNEQFF; v_gene: TRBV29-1; j_gene: TRBJ2-1
CDR3aa: CASSHLGSDNEQFF; v_gene: TRBV14; j_gene: TRBJ2-1
CDR3aa: CSASLTGGPPTDTQYF; v_gene: TRBV20-1; j_gene: TRBJ2-3
CDR3aa: CASSQDRNIGGSYNEQFF; v_gene: TRBV4-3; j_gene: TRBJ2-1
CDR3aa: CAISEVGGNTEAFF; v_gene: TRBV10-3; j_gene: TRBJ1-1
CDR3aa: CASSFSLDRGHEQYF; v_gene: TRBV27; j_gene: TRBJ2-7
CDR3aa: CASSLVDFSYNEQFF; v_gene: TRBV12-3/TRBV12-4; j_gene: TRBJ2-1
CDR3aa: CATSDRREGQNF; v_gene: TRBV24-1; j_gene: TRBJ2-4